The 26 T cell receptor beta chains presented below share a single source sample, sequenced in a study of CD8 T cells in ankylosing spondylitis. TCRdb reprocessed the 5' RACE reads with MiXCR, giving one entry per CDR3 protein. Here the sample spans around 280,000 distinct CDR3 sequences, around 19% being singletons. The sample comprised blood, either unsorted or a sorted T cell fraction (not recorded which). Every receptor here comes from a male donor with ankylosing spondylitis or in good health (not recorded which).

The chain is built from TRBV5-1 and TRBJ1-3; D not certain. The CDR3 is 13 amino acids. The V gene lost 0 bases and the J gene lost 4 bases, with 5 bases spanning the gap. From germline, CDR1 is SGHRS and CDR2 YFSETQ. The CDR3, as DNA: TGCGCCAGCAGCTTGGACGCGGGAAACACCATATATTTT. Protein sequence: CASSLDAGNTIYF.

This clonotype was seen ten or more times. This chain joins TRBV5-5 and TRBJ2-5; D is perhaps TRBD2 (5 bases). This CDR3 has 14 amino acids. Germline lookup yields CDR1 SGHKS and CDR2 YYEKEE (reference sequence). V lost 1 base and J lost 1, with 8 bases in between. For the CDR3, the DNA is TGTGCCAGCAGCTTGTATGGACTCCAAGAGACCCAGTACTTC. Translation: CASSLYGLQETQYF.

About this clonotype: One end of the junction varies from germline; a read error may be responsible. The V gene is TRBV7-8, the J gene TRBJ2-5; weak D call: TRBD1 (6 bases). The CDR3 extends over 13 amino acids. In germline, CDR1 is SGHVS, CDR2 FQNEAQ. The CDR3 loop is CASSTGQWETQYF. In nucleotides, the CDR3 is TGTGCCAGCAGCACCGGACAGTGGGAGACCCAGTATTTC.

V and J are TRBV10-3 and TRBJ1-6; D possibly corresponds to TRBD1 (5 bases). Germline values: CDR1 ENHRY, CDR2 SYGVKD. The V gene lost 8 bases and the J gene lost 0 bases, with 8 bases spanning the gap. This CDR3 contains 14 residues. The CDR3 coding sequence is TGTGCCATCCCAGGGCCCTCCTATAATTCACCCCTCCACTTT. It codes for CAIPGPSYNSPLHF.

This clonotype has only a few counts. The chain recombines TRBV10-3 with TRBJ2-3; D ambiguous. Germline V gives CDR1 ENHRY, CDR2 SYGVKD. This CDR3 spans 13 amino acids. Trimming pared 7 bases from V and 0 bases from J, leaving 8 bases between. CDR3 DNA sequence: TGTGCCATCACCCCCAGGAGCACAGATACGCAGTATTTT. This translates into CAITPRSTDTQYF.

V is TRBV12-3 or TRBV12-4 and J is TRBJ2-1, with D maybe TRBD2 (5 bases). V lost 0 bases to trimming and J lost 9 bases, with 12 bases between them. The CDR3 sequence is 14 residues long. This CDR3 reads CASSLAGDGREQFF. DNA for the CDR3: TGTGCCAGCAGTTTAGCCGGGGATGGGCGTGAGCAGTTCTTC.

CDR3 amino acids: CASSFAGLEAFF. The CDR3 nucleotides read TGTGCCAGCAGTTTCGCGGGGCTTGAAGCTTTCTTT. The rearrangement links TRBV12-3 or TRBV12-4 to TRBJ1-1, with TRBD1 as a possible D gene (5 bases). CDR3 length: 12 residues. V was trimmed by 3 bases and J by 7 bases, leaving 9 bases between them.

This chain joins TRBV5-1 and TRBJ1-1; 8 positions agree with TRBD1. V was pared by 4 bases and J by 7 bases, with 6 bases of the junction left unmatched. The CDR3 has 13 residues. Germline V gene data show CDR1 as SGHRS and CDR2 as YFSETQ. Written as DNA, the CDR3 is TGCGCCAGCAGCCAATTGACAGGGGTTGAAGCTTTCTTT. Protein: CASSQLTGVEAFF.

This clonotype was recorded a few times. At one end the junction does not follow the germline gene, possibly because of a read error. The CDR3 here is CASSFGTSGGVIF. The CDR3 DNA follows: TGTGCCAGCAGTTTTGGGACTAGCGGGGGGGTGATCTTC. The V gene is TRBV12-3 or TRBV12-4, the J gene TRBJ2-1, with 16 bases aligning to TRBD2. The CDR3 loop spans 13 amino acids.

The chain carries TRBV21-1 and TRBJ1-3; TRBD1, the table's D call, lacks a check against the DNA. TRBV21-1 is a pseudogene. The CDR3 totals 17 residues. The CDR3 is CASSTDPDRTSGNTIYF. CDR3 sequence (DNA): TGTGCCAGCAGCACTGACCCGGACAGGACTTCTGGAAACACCATATATTTT.

This clonotype was detected only a few times. The chain has TRBV10-3 and TRBJ2-5, with 9 nucleotides matching TRBD1. V shed 8 bases, J shed 1 base, and the junction held 5 bases outside the gene matches. The length of the CDR3 is 14 residues. Germline V CDR1 and CDR2: ENHRY, SYGVKD. CDR3 nucleotide sequence: TGTGCCATCGCTGGACAGGGGCCCCAAGAGACCCAGTACTTC. Amino acid sequence: CAIAGQGPQETQYF.

The chain joins TRBV29-1 to TRBJ1-3; D is perhaps TRBD1 (5 bases). Germline CDR1 reads SQVTM; CDR2 reads ANQGSEA. The CDR3 loop spans 14 amino acids. Deletions cut 5 bases from V and 5 bases from J, with 16 bases between. This CDR3 reads CSVTDRGRRNTIYF. Here the CDR3 DNA reads TGCAGCGTTACCGACCGGGGACGAAGAAACACCATATATTTT.

The chain carries TRBV7-9 and TRBJ1-1; 7 bases line up with TRBD1. In germline, CDR1 is SEHNR, CDR2 FQNEAQ (reference sequence). The CDR3 spans 15 residues. The ends lost 5 bases at V and 1 base at J; junction bases unmatched: 7. This CDR3 is CASSQDRLGNTEAFF. CDR3 coding DNA: TGTGCCAGCAGCCAGGACAGGTTAGGGAACACTGAAGCTTTCTTT.

This chain links TRBV20-1 with TRBJ2-3; 7 bases are shared with TRBD2. V shed 7 bases and J 0 bases; nucleotides not matched to a gene: 10. CDR3 length equals 15 residues. Germline assignment: CDR1 DFQATT and CDR2 SNEGSKA (reference sequence). CDR3 region: CSVGGRSTSTDTQYF. CDR3 nucleotide sequence: TGCAGTGTGGGGGGGAGGTCGACTAGCACAGATACGCAGTATTTT.

The chain couples TRBV12-3 or TRBV12-4 to TRBJ2-2, with TRBD1 matching 9 bases. The CDR3 sequence is 16 residues long. J lost 0 bases, V lost 5 bases, and 4 bases had no gene match. CDR3 in amino acids: CASSKGQGANTGELFF. CDR3 nucleotides: TGTGCCAGCAGTAAGGGACAGGGCGCGAACACCGGGGAGCTGTTTTTT.

Only a few counts were recorded for this clonotype. The rearrangement uses TRBV5-1 and TRBJ2-5; D may match TRBD1 or TRBD2 (5 bases each). V lost 3 bases and J 2 bases, leaving 14 bases between the germline ends. From germline, CDR1 is SGHRS and CDR2 YFSETQ. The CDR3 runs to 15 residues. CDR3 protein: CASSSGTPWQETQYF. The CDR3 coding sequence is TGCGCCAGCAGCTCCGGGACCCCATGGCAAGAGACCCAGTACTTC.

This clonotype was seen a handful of times. The rearrangement uses TRBV28 and TRBJ2-7, with a tentative D call TRBD1 (5 bases). V lost 5 bases and J 0 bases, leaving 14 bases between the germline ends. The CDR3 runs 15 residues. In germline, CDR1 is MDHEN, CDR2 SYDVKM. The chain's CDR3 is CASSTSGHSSYEQYV. CDR3 coding DNA: TGTGCCAGCAGTACCTCAGGGCACAGCTCCTACGAGCAGTACGTC.

This clonotype was counted only a few times. The chain combines TRBV2 with TRBJ2-3; 7 bases fit TRBD1. CDR3 size: 15 residues. J lost 2 bases, V lost 5 bases, and 7 bases had no gene match. The germline V gene encodes CDR1 SNHLY and CDR2 FYNNEI. The CDR3 loop is CASSWGQTTTDTQYF. The CDR3 nucleotides read TGTGCCAGCAGTTGGGGACAGACTACCACAGATACGCAGTATTTT.

This clonotype occurred many times. V is TRBV20-1 and J is TRBJ2-2, with 8 bases lining up with TRBD1. The CDR3 has 13 residues. Germline CDR1 and CDR2: DFQATT and SNEGSKA (reference sequence). Trimming at V came to 4 bases and at J to 6 bases, leaving 4 bases not matched to a gene. The CDR3: CSATDREPGELFF. In DNA, the CDR3 is TGCAGTGCTACGGACAGGGAACCCGGGGAGCTGTTTTTT.

This clonotype was counted ten times or more. One end of the junction fails to match germline, which may point to a read error. This rearrangement joins TRBV29-1 to TRBJ2-5; TRBD1 agrees at 9 bases. Germline V gene lookup returns CDR1 SQVTM and CDR2 ANQGSEA. The CDR3 has 11 residues. Written as DNA, the CDR3 is TGCAGCGCCGTGACAGGGGGGACCCAGAGGTTC. Amino acids: CSAVTGGTQRF.

This clonotype has at least ten counts. This sequence joins TRBV25-1 and TRBJ2-5; D is ambiguous. Germline assignment: CDR1 MGHDK and CDR2 SYGVNS. Deletions cut 1 base from V and 5 bases from J, with 11 bases between. The CDR3 has 14 residues. The CDR3 loop reads CASSELETRETQYF. The CDR3 DNA sequence: TGTGCCAGCAGTGAATTGGAGACGCGGGAGACCCAGTACTTC.

In its sample, this clonotype was seen a few times. The chain links TRBV10-3 to TRBJ2-2, with D maybe TRBD1 (6 bases). This CDR3 contains 15 residues. Trimming cost V 5 bases and J 0 bases, with 10 bases left between them. Germline CDR1 is ENHRY and CDR2 is SYGVKD. CDR3 region: CAISTGPSNTGELFF. CDR3 DNA sequence: TGTGCCATCAGTACAGGGCCCTCGAACACCGGGGAGCTGTTTTTT.

The genes are TRBV12-3 or TRBV12-4 and TRBJ1-3; D might be TRBD1 (5 bases). V gave up 5 bases and J gave up 2 bases, with 19 bases separating them. The CDR3 length is 17 residues. The CDR3 is CASSNRQSSGAGNTIYF. CDR3 nucleotides: TGTGCCAGCAGTAACCGACAGAGCAGCGGAGCTGGAAACACCATATATTTT.

At least ten counts were recorded for this clonotype. The chain uses TRBV20-1 and TRBJ1-4; 9 nucleotides line up with TRBD1. V lost 6 bases to trimming and J lost 7 bases; unmatched junction nucleotides: 6. CDR1 is DFQATT and CDR2 is SNEGSKA in the germline V gene (reference sequence). The CDR3 runs to 13 residues. The CDR3 DNA reads TGCAGTGCCTACAGGGGGCTGGGTGAAAAACTGTTTTTT. It yields the protein CSAYRGLGEKLFF.

This chain connects TRBV5-1 to TRBJ2-3; 10 nucleotides align to TRBD1. The CDR3 is 14 amino acids. Trimming cost V 8 bases and J 3 bases; bases outside gene matches: 6. Germline lookup yields CDR1 SGHRS and CDR2 YFSETQ. CDR3 sequence reads: CASKTGGSTDTQYF. In DNA form, the CDR3 reads TGCGCCAGTAAGACAGGGGGCTCGACAGATACGCAGTATTTT.

This sequence joins TRBV11-2 and TRBJ2-7; tentatively, D is TRBD1 (6 bases). The V end was cut by 3 bases, the J end by 0 bases, with 12 bases between. CDR3 length: 15 residues. The germline V gene has CDR1 SGHAT and CDR2 FQNNGV. The CDR3 sequence: CASSLAGASSYEQYV. For the CDR3, the DNA is TGTGCCAGCAGCTTGGCAGGGGCAAGCTCCTACGAGCAGTACGTC.